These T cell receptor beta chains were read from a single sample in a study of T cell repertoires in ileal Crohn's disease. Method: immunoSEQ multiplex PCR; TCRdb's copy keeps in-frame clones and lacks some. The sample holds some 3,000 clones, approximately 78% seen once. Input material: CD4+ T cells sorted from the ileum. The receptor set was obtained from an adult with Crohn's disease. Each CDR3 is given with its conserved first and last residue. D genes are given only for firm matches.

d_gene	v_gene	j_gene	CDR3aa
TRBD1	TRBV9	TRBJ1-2	CASSGPTGAIFYGYTF
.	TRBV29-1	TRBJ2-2	CSVDRGNTGELFF
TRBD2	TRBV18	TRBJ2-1	CASSRSGDYNEQFF
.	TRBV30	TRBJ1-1	CAWAPGRTEAFF
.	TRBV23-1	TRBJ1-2	CASPGGGHGYTF
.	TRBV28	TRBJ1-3	CASTAFGATGNTIYF
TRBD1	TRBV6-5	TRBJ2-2	CASSPQGANTGELFF
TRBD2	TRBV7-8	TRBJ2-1	CASSLVLLTSGSYNEQFF
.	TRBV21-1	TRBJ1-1	CASSKASPRTGNTEAFF
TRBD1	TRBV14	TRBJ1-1	CASSPRQGTTEAFF
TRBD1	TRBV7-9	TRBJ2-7	CASSFPGQNYEQYF
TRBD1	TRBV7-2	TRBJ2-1	CASSRDRGNDEQFF
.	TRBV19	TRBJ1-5	CASSIAAGLGQPQHF
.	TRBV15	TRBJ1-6	CATSRGQSTYNSPLHF
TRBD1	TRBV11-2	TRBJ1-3	CASSLRTGIGNTIYF
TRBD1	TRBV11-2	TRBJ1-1	CASSQRQGEGTEAFF
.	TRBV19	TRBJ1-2	CASSISGEVGYGYTF
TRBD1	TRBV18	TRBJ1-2	CASSPTGTVGGYTF
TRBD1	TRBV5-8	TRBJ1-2	CASSFRQGSFNYGYTF
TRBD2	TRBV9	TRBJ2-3	CASSVASGGWSTDTQYF
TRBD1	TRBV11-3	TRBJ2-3	CASSSSRTGGIGDTQYF
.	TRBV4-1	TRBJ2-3	CASSLRQAITDTQYF
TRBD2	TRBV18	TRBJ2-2	CASSRGTSGGVTGELFF
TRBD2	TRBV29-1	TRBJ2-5	CSAREGETQYF
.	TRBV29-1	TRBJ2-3	CSVDQDTQYF
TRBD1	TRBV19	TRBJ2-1	CASSANQGAFFDEQFF
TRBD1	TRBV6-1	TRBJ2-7	CASTFDRGRNEQYF
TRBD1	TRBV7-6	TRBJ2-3	CASSFGQGTDTQYF
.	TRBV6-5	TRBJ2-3	CASSYGGSGYTDTQYF
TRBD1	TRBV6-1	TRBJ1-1	CASSEPGQIYTEAFF
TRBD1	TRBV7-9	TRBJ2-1	CASSFGWDRDYDEQFF
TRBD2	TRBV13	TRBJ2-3	CASSSTSGGAPSSDTQYF
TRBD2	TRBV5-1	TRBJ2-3	CASSLASGGATQYF
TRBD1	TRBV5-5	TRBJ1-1	CASNLQGDTEAFF
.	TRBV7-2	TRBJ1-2	CASSLSAAGGRIGYTF
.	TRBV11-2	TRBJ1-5	CASSRQHDQPQHF
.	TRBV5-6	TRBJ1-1	CASSPTTLMNTEAFF
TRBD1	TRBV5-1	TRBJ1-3	CASSSQGAMGNTIYF
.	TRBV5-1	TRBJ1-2	CASSLAREYGYTF
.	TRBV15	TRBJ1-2	CATSRDLSGYTF
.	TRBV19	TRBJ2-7	CASSMRPSTYEQYF
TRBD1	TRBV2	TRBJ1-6	CASRGTVPPLHF
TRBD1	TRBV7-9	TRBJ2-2	CATLQGAQGTGELFF
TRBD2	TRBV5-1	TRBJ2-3	CASSLARSGVGDTQYF
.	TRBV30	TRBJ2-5	CAWSVDGETQYF